These 3 T cell receptor beta chains share one sample of origin, sequenced in a study of blood T cell repertoires in COVID-19. This table comes from immunoSEQ multiplex PCR, and its TCRdb copy is limited to in-frame clones, with some not included. The sample shows 150,000 to 200,000 clones, about 92% of them seen only once. Sample: peripheral blood. The source of these receptors is a woman aged 55-70 years with COVID-19, enrolled during active disease.

The J gene is TRBJ2-3, the V gene TRBV9; D is perhaps TRBD2 (6 bases). This CDR3 spans 15 amino acids. Germline assignment: CDR1 SGDLS and CDR2 YYNGEE. V lost 2 bases to trimming and J lost 1 base, with 11 bases between them. Written as DNA, the CDR3 is TGTGCCAGCAGCGTCTTTACGGGGGGCACAGATACGCAGTATTTT. It is translated as CASSVFTGGTDTQYF. Using reference TRBV9 and TRBJ2-3 for the parts outside the CDR3, the full variable domain is DSGVTQTPKHLITATGQRVTLRCSPRSGDLSVYWYQQSLDQGLQFLIQYYNGEERAKGNILERFSAQQFPDLHSELNLSSLELGDSALYFCASSVFTGGTDTQYFGPGTRLTVL.

The chain carries TRBV5-5 and TRBJ2-7, with 8 bases matching TRBD1. The V segment lost 1 base and the J segment 2 bases; nucleotides outside the gene matches: 2. Germline assignment: CDR1 SGHKS and CDR2 YYEKEE (reference sequence). The CDR3 covers 14 residues. CDR3 sequence reads: CASSLLQGAYEQYF. The CDR3 region has the DNA TGTGCCAGCAGCTTGCTACAGGGGGCCTACGAGCAGTACTTC. The full variable domain, completed using reference TRBV5-5 and TRBJ2-7, is DAGVTQSPTHLIKTRGQQVTLRCSPISGHKSVSWYQQVLGQGPQFIFQYYEKEERGRGNFPDRFSARQFPNYSSELNVNALLLGDSALYLCASSLLQGAYEQYFGPGTRLTVT.

The genes are TRBV27 and TRBJ1-3; D might be TRBD1 (5 bases). From germline, CDR1 is MNHEY and CDR2 SMNVEV (reference sequence). This CDR3 is built from 15 residues. V was clipped by 6 bases and J by 0 bases, with 12 bases between them. The DNA of the CDR3 is TGTGCCAGCAGAGCCGGACATGCCTCTGGAAACACCATATATTTT. Residues: CASRAGHASGNTIYF.